These T cell receptor beta chains were read from a single sample in a study of spatial heterogeneity in lung cancer. TCRdb re-analysed the 5' RACE reads in MiXCR, keeping a single row per CDR3 protein. This sample carries tens of thousands of distinct CDR3 sequences, around an eighth of them seen once, and the ten largest clones take around 4.3%. The sequencing used PBMCs, collected at surgery. The receptors were gathered from a male donor with early-stage non-small cell lung cancer. Both conserved end residues are part of each CDR3. A D gene is named only where the DNA matches it firmly. Clone size is not always given. Where it is, it says once, few, many or a class for expanded clones.

j_gene: TRBJ2-7; abundance: many; d_gene: -; v_gene: TRBV29-1; CDR3aa: CSVEQGSTYF; CDR3nt: TGCAGCGTTGAACAGGGCTCGACGTACTTC
j_gene: TRBJ1-1; abundance: many; d_gene: -; v_gene: TRBV12-3/TRBV12-4; CDR3aa: CASSRTVNTEAFF; CDR3nt: TGTGCCAGCAGCCGGACAGTGAACACTGAAGCTTTCTTT
j_gene: TRBJ2-2; abundance: -; d_gene: TRBD2; v_gene: TRBV5-1; CDR3aa: CASSLKLAGASNTGELFF; CDR3nt: TGCGCCAGCAGCTTGAAACTAGCGGGGGCGTCGAACACCGGGGAGCTGTTTTTT
j_gene: TRBJ2-3; abundance: few; d_gene: -; v_gene: TRBV7-9; CDR3aa: CASSLVDSSTDTQYF; CDR3nt: TGTGCCAGCAGCTTAGTCGACAGTAGCACAGATACGCAGTATTTT
j_gene: TRBJ2-2; abundance: few; d_gene: TRBD2; v_gene: TRBV7-2; CDR3aa: CASSSRFLAGGPTGELFF; CDR3nt: TGTGCCAGCAGCTCCCGATTCTTAGCGGGAGGGCCGACCGGGGAGCTGTTTTTT
j_gene: TRBJ1-6; abundance: few; d_gene: -; v_gene: TRBV30; CDR3aa: CAWTTTSSYNSPLHF; CDR3nt: TGTGCCTGGACTACTACGAGCTCCTATAATTCACCCCTCCACTTT
j_gene: TRBJ2-7; abundance: -; d_gene: TRBD1; v_gene: TRBV6-2/TRBV6-3; CDR3aa: CASSYLTGGSYEQYF; CDR3nt: TGTGCCAGCAGTTACTTGACAGGGGGTAGCTACGAGCAGTACTTC
j_gene: TRBJ2-7; abundance: few; d_gene: TRBD1; v_gene: TRBV5-1; CDR3aa: CASSPGQPVSFYEQYF; CDR3nt: TGCGCCAGCAGCCCGGGACAGCCAGTTTCATTCTACGAGCAGTACTTC
j_gene: TRBJ1-1; abundance: -; d_gene: -; v_gene: TRBV29-1; CDR3aa: CSVAMNTEAFF; CDR3nt: TGCAGCGTTGCCATGAACACTGAAGCTTTCTTT
j_gene: TRBJ1-4; abundance: -; d_gene: -; v_gene: TRBV13; CDR3aa: CASSLAVSNEKLFF; CDR3nt: TGTGCCAGCAGCTTAGCAGTATCTAATGAAAAACTGTTTTTT
j_gene: TRBJ2-1; abundance: many; d_gene: -; v_gene: TRBV5-6; CDR3aa: CASSLGGEQFF; CDR3nt: TGTGCCAGCAGCTTGGGTGGGGAGCAGTTCTTC
j_gene: TRBJ2-3; abundance: few; d_gene: -; v_gene: TRBV7-8; CDR3aa: CASSPMYRAGAGDTQYF; CDR3nt: TGTGCCAGCAGCCCGATGTATCGGGCGGGGGCGGGAGATACGCAGTATTTT
j_gene: TRBJ1-2; abundance: many; d_gene: -; v_gene: TRBV5-6; CDR3aa: CASSLTGKGYTF; CDR3nt: TGTGCCAGCAGCCTTACAGGGAAAGGCTACACCTTC
j_gene: TRBJ2-7; abundance: few; d_gene: -; v_gene: TRBV5-1; CDR3aa: CASSWTASYEQYF; CDR3nt: TGCGCCAGCAGCTGGACAGCCTCCTACGAGCAGTACTTC
j_gene: TRBJ1-1; abundance: few; d_gene: -; v_gene: TRBV7-9; CDR3aa: CASSYGGANTEAFF; CDR3nt: TGTGCCAGCAGCTATGGCGGGGCGAACACTGAAGCTTTCTTT
j_gene: TRBJ2-7; abundance: -; d_gene: -; v_gene: TRBV27; CDR3aa: CASSLWQTDEQYF; CDR3nt: TGTGCCAGCAGTTTATGGCAGACCGACGAGCAGTACTTC
j_gene: TRBJ2-1; abundance: -; d_gene: TRBD2; v_gene: TRBV10-3; CDR3aa: CATSGGGPGNEQFF; CDR3nt: TGTGCCACCTCGGGCGGGGGTCCCGGGAATGAGCAGTTCTTC
j_gene: TRBJ2-7; abundance: few; d_gene: -; v_gene: TRBV3-1; CDR3aa: CASSRGREQYF; CDR3nt: TGTGCCAGCAGCCGGGGGCGCGAGCAGTACTTC
j_gene: TRBJ2-7; abundance: -; d_gene: TRBD2; v_gene: TRBV29-1; CDR3aa: CSVTRGTSGSEQYF; CDR3nt: TGCAGCGTGACGAGGGGGACTAGCGGCAGCGAGCAGTACTTC
j_gene: TRBJ2-7; abundance: few; d_gene: TRBD1; v_gene: TRBV5-6; CDR3aa: CASSLLVVGTGDEQYF; CDR3nt: TGTGCCAGCAGCTTGTTGGTTGTGGGGACAGGGGACGAGCAGTACTTC
j_gene: TRBJ2-1; abundance: few; d_gene: -; v_gene: TRBV24-1; CDR3aa: CATSGNNEQFF; CDR3nt: TGTGCCACCAGTGGAAACAATGAGCAGTTCTTC
j_gene: TRBJ1-2; abundance: -; d_gene: -; v_gene: TRBV5-1; CDR3aa: CASSLDGVVWTF; CDR3nt: TGCGCCAGCAGCTTGGATGGGGTCGTGTGGACCTTC
j_gene: TRBJ1-1; abundance: few; d_gene: -; v_gene: TRBV5-1; CDR3aa: CASSLAPNGQMNTEAFF; CDR3nt: TGCGCCAGCAGCTTGGCCCCAAACGGACAGATGAACACTGAAGCTTTCTTT
j_gene: TRBJ1-3; abundance: many; d_gene: -; v_gene: TRBV10-3; CDR3aa: CAISEGDSSGNTIYF; CDR3nt: TGTGCCATCAGTGAGGGGGACTCCTCTGGAAACACCATATATTTT
j_gene: TRBJ2-7; abundance: few; d_gene: TRBD2; v_gene: TRBV7-9; CDR3aa: CASSPPQGLDEQYF; CDR3nt: TGTGCCAGCAGCCCGCCACAGGGACTAGACGAGCAGTACTTC
j_gene: TRBJ2-1; abundance: many; d_gene: -; v_gene: TRBV3-1; CDR3aa: CASTLRGGTEQFF; CDR3nt: TGTGCCAGCACCCTAAGAGGAGGGACTGAGCAGTTCTTC
j_gene: TRBJ2-1; abundance: -; d_gene: TRBD2; v_gene: TRBV5-1; CDR3aa: CASSLDSYRGLAGGHYYNEQFF; CDR3nt: TGCGCCAGCAGCTTGGATTCCTACAGGGGACTAGCGGGAGGGCACTACTACAATGAGCAGTTCTTC
j_gene: TRBJ2-1; abundance: -; d_gene: -; v_gene: TRBV7-2; CDR3aa: CASNPGIPEGEQFF; CDR3nt: TGTGCCAGCAACCCCGGGATCCCCGAGGGAGAGCAGTTCTTC